Given below is one T cell receptor beta chain in context. The data stem from a study of T cell changes during pregnancy in multiple sclerosis. The method was immunoSEQ multiplex PCR; TCRdb's version includes in-frame clones alone and lacks a portion of them. The data show 81,000 or so clones, with over 80% seen just once and around 3.4% held by the top ten. Trimming took off 6 bases at V and 5 bases at J, with 20 bases between the two ends. The germline V gene has CDR1 SGHVS and CDR2 FNYEAQ. This CDR3 is 15 amino acids long. This TCR derives from a female donor in good health, serving as a control in a pregnancy study. Some clones in this sample may be carry-over from other donors' samples. The chain links TRBV7-6 to TRBJ2-7; D possibly corresponds to TRBD2 (6 bases). The sample was PBMCs, taken in the first trimester of pregnancy. Here the CDR3 reads CASSGGGDRGDEQYF. CDR3 DNA sequence: TGTGCCAGCAGTGGCGGAGGGGACCGAGGGGACGAGCAGTACTTC.